These 25 T cell receptor beta chains came from one sample sequenced in a study of tumor-infiltrating lymphocytes in primary liver carcinoma. For blood RNA, unsorted whole blood served as the source, and germline DNA was extracted too. Reverse transcription of about 0.5 ug total RNA with a constant-region primer produced TCR beta cDNA. Libraries for TCR beta were built through three nested multiplex PCR rounds, which together made up a slightly modified ARM-PCR procedure. Use of TRBV1-TRBV30 forward primers with a C-beta reverse primer characterized the first two PCR rounds, which lasted roughly 11 cycles each. TCRdb recomputed calls from the multiplex PCR reads with MiXCR, one row per CDR3 protein. The data contain approximately 330,000 distinct CDR3 sequences, 65% of them seen just once; the ten biggest clones take up about 6.5%. The specimen was peripheral blood. Receptors originate from a man aged 40-49 years with primary liver carcinoma and hepatitis B virus infection.

Remarks on this clonotype: This CDR3 is missing its conserved last phenylalanine or tryptophan, likely due to a read error. The J gene is TRBJ2-7, the V gene TRBV11-2, with unresolved D. Germline V gene lookup returns CDR1 SGHAT and CDR2 FQNNGV. CDR3 length: 14 residues. The CDR3 bases are TGTGTCAGCAGCCATTTAGGACGAACCTACGAGCAGTACTTA. Its protein is CVSSHLGRTYEQYL.

As regards this clonotype: A read error may explain this, as a much larger clone is one base away. The chain combines TRBV4-2 with TRBJ2-3, with a weak D call TRBD2 (6 bases). The CDR3 covers 15 residues. CDR1 is LGHNA, CDR2 YNFKEQ, per germline. CDR3 amino acids: CARSQAIQEGDTQYF. The DNA of the CDR3 is TGTGCCAGAAGCCAAGCTATACAGGAGGGGGATACGCAGTATTTT.

In the case of this clonotype: This sequence may be a read error, since a much larger clone differs from it by one base. The chain joins TRBV6-1 to TRBJ1-6; a weak D match, TRBD1 (6 bases). From germline, CDR1 is MNHNS and CDR2 SASEGT. The germline V and J ends were trimmed by 2 bases and 5 bases, with 10 bases remaining between them. This CDR3 comprises 15 residues. As DNA, the CDR3 is TGTGCCAGCAGTGAATGGAGGACAGATAATTCACCCCTCCACTTT. As protein: CASSEWRTDNSPLHF.

On this clonotype: One end of the junction is discordant with germline, which a read error may explain. V is TRBV11-2 and J is TRBJ2-7; D remains unclear. This CDR3 region has 14 residues. The germline V gene encodes CDR1 SGHAT and CDR2 FQNNGV. The CDR3 sequence: CASSHLERTYEKYF. The CDR3 nucleotides are TGTGCCAGCAGCCATTTAGAACGAACCTACGAGAAGTACTTC.

Comment on this clonotype: A clone one base away is much larger, so this may be a read error. The rearrangement uses TRBV10-3 and TRBJ2-6; a possible D gene is TRBD2 (5 bases). CDR1 is ENHRY and CDR2 is SYGVKD in the germline V gene. The CDR3 length is 16 residues. The ends were cut back, 4 bases at V and 0 bases at J, with 10 bases in the middle. In DNA form, the CDR3 reads TGTGCCATCAGTGGGACTTGGGCCTCTGGGGCCAACGTCCTGACTTTC. It is translated as CAISGTWASGANVLTF.

This clonotype was seen a few times. The V call is TRBV21-1, the J call TRBJ2-1; the table's D call, TRBD2, was not checked against the DNA. TRBV21-1 is a recognized pseudogene. The CDR3 runs to 16 residues. This chain's CDR3 is CASSKAQREGYNEQFF. In DNA, the CDR3 is TGTGCCAGCAGCAAAGCCCAGCGGGAGGGCTACAATGAGCAGTTCTTC.

Remarks on this clonotype: The germline gene is not matched at one end of the junction; a read error may be the cause. V gene TRBV11-2 combines with J gene TRBJ1-4; D ambiguous. This CDR3 is 15 amino acids long. Germline lookup yields CDR1 SGHAT and CDR2 FQNNGV. CDR3 coding DNA: TGTCCCAGCAGCTTGCCCGGCAGCCCTAATGAAAAACTGTTATTT. Translating it yields CPSSLPGSPNEKLLF.

On this clonotype: The conserved final phenylalanine or tryptophan is absent from the CDR3, which likely points to a read error. The genes are TRBV6-2 or TRBV6-3 and TRBJ1-2; 7 bases agree with TRBD1. Germline lookup yields CDR1 MNHEY and CDR2 SVGEGT. The CDR3 extends over 13 amino acids. The J segment lost 6 bases and the V segment lost 5 bases, leaving 6 bases of the junction unmatched. CDR3 sequence: CASSVTGVHGYTS. The CDR3 DNA follows: TGTGCCAGCAGTGTAACAGGGGTCCATGGCTACACCTCC.

In this sample, this clonotype turned up a few times. The V gene is TRBV20-1, the J gene TRBJ2-1; D remains unclear. The CDR3 spans 10 residues. CDR1 is DFQATT, CDR2 SNEGSKA, per germline (reference sequence). Trimming pared 6 bases from V and 10 bases from J, leaving 10 bases between. In nucleotides, the CDR3 is TGCAGTGCCAACCCATTGGAGCAGTTCTTC. Translating it yields CSANPLEQFF.

This sequence joins TRBV25-1 and TRBJ2-3, with D perhaps being TRBD1 or TRBD2 (5 bases each). This CDR3 contains 15 residues. The V end was cut by 4 bases, the J end by 0 bases, with 11 bases between. Germline V gene data show CDR1 as MGHDK and CDR2 as SYGVNS. DNA for the CDR3: TGTGCCAGCAGTGCGGGACGGGGAAGCACAGATACGCAGTATTTT. This translates into CASSAGRGSTDTQYF.

Of note for this clonotype: The germline gene is not matched at one end of the junction; a read error may be the cause. V gene TRBV11-2 combines with J gene TRBJ2-6, with D maybe TRBD1 (5 bases). The germline CDR1 and CDR2 sequences are SGHAT and FQNNGV. The CDR3 runs 18 residues. CDR3 in DNA: TGTGCCAGCAGTTTAGGTGGGGCAGGTATCTCTGGGGCCAACGTCCTGACTTTC. Its protein is CASSLGGAGISGANVLTF.

This clonotype was observed a few times. V is TRBV7-3 and J is TRBJ2-3; the D gene is possibly TRBD2 (6 bases). CDR3 length: 16 amino acids. Germline V gives CDR1 SGHTA, CDR2 FQGTGA. Trimming took off 3 bases at V and 0 bases at J, with 13 bases between the two ends. This CDR3 reads CASSFKSGSSTDTQYF. The CDR3 DNA reads as TGTGCCAGCAGCTTTAAAAGCGGGTCTAGCACAGATACGCAGTATTTT. The entire variable domain, with the rest obtained from reference TRBV7-3 and TRBJ2-3, is as follows: GAGVSQTPSNKVTEKGKYVELRCDPISGHTALYWYRQSLGQGPEFLIYFQGTGAADDSGLPNDRFFAVRPEGSVSTLKIQRTERGDSAVYLCASSFKSGSSTDTQYFGPGTRLTVL.

With respect to this clonotype: No conserved phenylalanine or tryptophan is present at the end of the CDR3, so a read error is the likely explanation. Because the CDR3's place on the DNA is in doubt, the DNA is left out and the CDR3 is given as listed by TCRdb. This chain connects TRBV4-1 to TRBJ2-2; TRBD1 reflects the table's D call only, with no check against the DNA. The CDR3 spans 16 amino acids, including both terminal residues. Germline CDR1 MGHRA, CDR2 YSYEKL. CDR3: CASSQVSRGGPGELFS.

For this clonotype: One junction end does not reproduce the germline sequence, and a read error may be involved. This rearrangement joins TRBV28 to TRBJ2-5; 9 nucleotides agree with TRBD2. Germline V gene data show CDR1 as MDHEN and CDR2 as SYDVKM. The CDR3 has 15 residues. In nucleotides, the CDR3 is TGTGTCAGCTCCCGGGGCGGCGGGAGGGAAGAGACCCAGTACTTC. Translation gives CVSSRGGGREETQYF.

The sample holds a few counts of this clonotype. This chain uses TRBV12-3 or TRBV12-4 with TRBJ1-4; 7 bases are shared with TRBD1. The CDR3 loop spans 14 amino acids. V trimming: 6 bases; J trimming: 7 bases; junction bases outside the gene matches: 8. The CDR3 DNA follows: TGTGCCAGCAGCTACAGGGGTAGAGGTGAAAAACTGTTTTTT. Encoded protein: CASSYRGRGEKLFF.

With regard to this clonotype: At one end, the junction sequence differs from germline, possibly due to a read error. The chain employs TRBV6-6 and TRBJ2-7; 7 bases match TRBD1. Germline V CDR1 and CDR2: MNHNY, SVGAGI (reference sequence). This CDR3 spans 12 amino acids. The CDR3 sequence is CSSSYGTAEQYF. The CDR3 nucleotides read TGTTCCAGCAGTTATGGGACAGCCGAGCAGTACTTC.

Comments on this clonotype: Being one base from a much bigger clone, this may be a read error. The V gene is TRBV4-1, the J gene TRBJ1-6, with D possibly matching TRBD1 (5 bases). The CDR3 spans 16 residues. Germline assignment: CDR1 MGHRA and CDR2 YSYEKL. The CDR3 loop reads CASSRDPASYNSPFHF. The CDR3 DNA is TGCGCCAGCAGCCGGGACCCGGCGTCCTATAATTCACCCTTCCACTTT.

The chain joins TRBV11-2 to TRBJ2-7, with D perhaps TRBD1 (5 bases). Trimming took off 10 bases at V and 9 bases at J, with 16 bases between the two ends. The CDR3 sequence is 11 residues long. CDR1 SGHAT and CDR2 FQNNGV come from the germline V gene. The CDR3 DNA reads TGTGCCAACGAGACAGCTGAGGTGCAGTACTTC. The encoded protein is CANETAEVQYF.

A note on this clonotype: The missing conserved phenylalanine or tryptophan at the end of this CDR3 makes a read error likely. V and J are TRBV11-2 and TRBJ2-3; D is ambiguous. Trimming stripped 3 bases from V and 0 bases from J, with 10 bases between. The CDR3 extends over 15 amino acids. Germline V gives CDR1 SGHAT, CDR2 FQNNGV. CDR3 nucleotides: TGTGCCAGCAGCTTGGAGCAGAAAAGCACAGATACGCAGTATATT. This sequence encodes CASSLEQKSTDTQYI.

The sample holds a few counts of this clonotype. A much larger clone sits a single nucleotide away, making a read error possible. V is TRBV5-4 and J is TRBJ2-7; 9 bases fit TRBD2. Germline values: CDR1 SGHNT, CDR2 YYREEE (reference sequence). This CDR3 is built from 15 residues. The J segment lost 2 bases and the V segment lost 4 bases, leaving 7 bases of the junction unmatched. The CDR3 region is CASSGGLAGPYEQYF. Written as DNA, the CDR3 is TGTGCCAGCAGCGGAGGCCTAGCGGGACCCTACGAGCAGTACTTC. Looking up the rest from reference TRBV5-4 and TRBJ2-7 gives the full variable domain: ETGVTQSPTHLIKTRGQQVTLRCSSQSGHNTVSWYQQALGQGPQFIFQYYREEENGRGNFPPRFSGLQFPNYSSELNVNALELDDSALYLCASSGGLAGPYEQYFGPGTRLTVT.

A few counts support this clonotype. CDR3 amino acids: CASSSLTQGANEKLFF. In DNA, the CDR3 is TGTGCCAGCAGTTCCCTAACCCAGGGTGCTAATGAAAAACTGTTTTTT. The chain combines TRBV28 with TRBJ1-4; TRBD1 is a possible D gene (5 bases). Trimming took off 4 bases at V and 3 bases at J, with 15 bases between the two ends. CDR1 and CDR2 (germline): MDHEN, SYDVKM. The CDR3 runs to 16 residues.

This clonotype was detected a few times. A much larger clone lies a single base off, so this may be a read error. No conserved phenylalanine or tryptophan is present at the end of the CDR3, so a read error is the likely explanation. The V and J genes are TRBV12-3 or TRBV12-4 and TRBJ2-1; 9 positions agree with TRBD2. The V gene end was trimmed by 5 bases and the J gene end by 3 bases; junction bases not matched to a gene: 5. The CDR3 totals 15 residues. The CDR3 coding sequence is TGTGCCAGCAGTCCCCGGACTAGCGACTACAATGAGCAGTTCCTC. This codes for CASSPRTSDYNEQFL.

A note on this clonotype: One end of the junction fails to match germline, which may point to a read error. CDR3 sequence: CASSWTALNSHLHF. DNA of the CDR3: TGTGCCAGCAGCTGGACAGCGCTAAATTCACACCTCCACTTT. V and J are TRBV5-6 and TRBJ1-6; possibly TRBD1 for D (6 bases). Germline V CDR1 and CDR2: SGHDT, YYEEEE. This CDR3 has 14 residues.

With regard to this clonotype: Germline is not matched at one junction end, which may reflect a read error. V gene TRBV12-3 or TRBV12-4 combines with J gene TRBJ2-7, with a possible D match to TRBD2 (5 bases). The CDR3 contains 16 residues. CDR3 bases: TGCGCTAGCAGTTCTGGGAACGGGGTCTCCCTCTACGAGCAGTACTTC. Its protein is CASSSGNGVSLYEQYF.

With regard to this clonotype: Sequence at one end of the junction differs from germline and may be a read error. This chain links TRBV11-2 with TRBJ2-1; D is ambiguous. CDR3 length: 12 amino acids. The germline V gene encodes CDR1 SGHAT and CDR2 FQNNGV. The CDR3 nucleotides are TGTACCAGCAGCTCTGGGTACAATGAACAGTTCTTC. It encodes CTSSSGYNEQFF.